The present T cell receptor (beta chain) was sequenced within a study of shared clonotypes between healthy human individuals. Broader study findings: Shared across a handful of donors were roughly 5% of the naive CD4 clonotypes.

The protocol was immunoSEQ multiplex PCR, while the TCRdb copy is restricted to in-frame clones and leaves out a portion. The sample records 2 million to 2.5 million clones, less than 95% being singletons. Selected positively for CCR7 and CD45RO-negative, naive CD8 cells excluded terminally differentiated effector memory CD45RA+ cells. This CDR3 has 19 amino acids. J was trimmed by 4 bases and V by 5 bases; bases with no gene match: 20. Germline CDR1 is SGHVS and CDR2 is FNYEAQ. As concerns this clone: Its target is unknown.

Sequenced input: naive CD8+ T cells sorted from blood. This TCR was recovered from a man between 18 and 29 years old in good health. The V call is TRBV7-6, the J call TRBJ2-3; 8 bases match TRBD2. In DNA form, the CDR3 reads TGTGCCAGCAGCCCCTTCTTGCCTAGCGGGCCAAGCACATCAGATACGCAGTATTTT. Translating gives CASSPFLPSGPSTSDTQYF. Full variable domain (rest looked up from reference TRBV7-6 and TRBJ2-3): GAGVSQSPRYKVTKRGQDVALRCDPISGHVSLYWYRQALGQGPEFLTYFNYEAQQDKSGLPNDRFSAERPEGSISTLTIQRTEQRDSAMYRCASSPFLPSGPSTSDTQYFGPGTRLTVL.